Below are 4 T cell receptor beta chains sequenced from a single sample in a study of OX40 agonist ivuxolimab in advanced cancers. The data were produced by immunoSEQ multiplex PCR, yet TCRdb's version contains in-frame clones alone and is incomplete. This table has some 80,000 clones, around 86% appearing once. The sample in question was CD4+ or CD8+ T cells sorted from blood, obtained in a trial of the OX40 agonist ivuxolimab. The origin of the receptors is an adult with an advanced solid tumor such as melanoma, head and neck, liver or kidney cancer.

The rearrangement uses TRBV29-1 and TRBJ2-3; 7 nucleotides line up with TRBD1. Per the germline V gene, CDR1 is SQVTM and CDR2 is ANQGSEA. V lost 1 base and J lost 1; bases outside the gene matches: 2. This CDR3 comprises 14 residues. CDR3 coding DNA: TGCAGCGTTGAAGGGACAGGCGGCACAGATACGCAGTATTTT. This sequence encodes CSVEGTGGTDTQYF.

The rearrangement joins TRBV6-7 to TRBJ2-1, with 8 positions matching TRBD1. TRBV6-7 is an open reading frame, and its role is uncertain. The CDR3 has 15 amino acids. Unmatched junction bases numbered 5, after V lost 0 bases and J lost 7 bases. The chain's CDR3 is CASSYSTGACNEQFF. In DNA form, the CDR3 reads TGTGCCAGCAGTTACTCGACAGGGGCGTGTAATGAGCAGTTCTTC.

The rearrangement uses TRBV6-6 and TRBJ1-5, with D unresolved. V dropped 4 bases and J dropped 0 bases, with 13 bases sitting between them. CDR3 length equals 16 residues. In germline, CDR1 is MNHNY, CDR2 SVGAGI (reference sequence). The CDR3 DNA reads TGTGCCAGCAGTTCTGAAGGAAGATATAGCAATCAGCCCCAGCATTTT. It codes for CASSSEGRYSNQPQHF.

The chain combines TRBV20-1 with TRBJ2-5; D gene ambiguous. The V end was cut by 5 bases, the J end by 2 bases, with 6 bases between. Germline V gene sequence: CDR1 DFQATT, CDR2 SNEGSKA (reference sequence). This CDR3 is built from 11 residues. The DNA for the CDR3 is TGCAGTGCTTTTGGTCAAGAGACCCAGTACTTC. Its translation is CSAFGQETQYF.